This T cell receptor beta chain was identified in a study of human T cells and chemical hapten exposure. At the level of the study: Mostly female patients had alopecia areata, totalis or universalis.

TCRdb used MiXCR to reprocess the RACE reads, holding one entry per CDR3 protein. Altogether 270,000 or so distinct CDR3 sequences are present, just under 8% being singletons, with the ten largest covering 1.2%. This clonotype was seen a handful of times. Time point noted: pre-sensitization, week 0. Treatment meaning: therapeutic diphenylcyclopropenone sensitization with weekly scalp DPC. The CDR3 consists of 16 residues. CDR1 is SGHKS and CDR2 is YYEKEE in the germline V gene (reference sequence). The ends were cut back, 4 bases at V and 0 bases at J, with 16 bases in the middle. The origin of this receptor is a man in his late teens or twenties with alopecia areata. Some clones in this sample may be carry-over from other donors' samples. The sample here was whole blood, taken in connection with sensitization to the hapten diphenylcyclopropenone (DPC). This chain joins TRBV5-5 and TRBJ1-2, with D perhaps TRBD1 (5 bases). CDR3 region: CASSRQTLQSNYGYTF. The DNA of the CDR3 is TGTGCCAGCAGCCGACAGACCCTGCAATCTAACTATGGCTACACCTTC.